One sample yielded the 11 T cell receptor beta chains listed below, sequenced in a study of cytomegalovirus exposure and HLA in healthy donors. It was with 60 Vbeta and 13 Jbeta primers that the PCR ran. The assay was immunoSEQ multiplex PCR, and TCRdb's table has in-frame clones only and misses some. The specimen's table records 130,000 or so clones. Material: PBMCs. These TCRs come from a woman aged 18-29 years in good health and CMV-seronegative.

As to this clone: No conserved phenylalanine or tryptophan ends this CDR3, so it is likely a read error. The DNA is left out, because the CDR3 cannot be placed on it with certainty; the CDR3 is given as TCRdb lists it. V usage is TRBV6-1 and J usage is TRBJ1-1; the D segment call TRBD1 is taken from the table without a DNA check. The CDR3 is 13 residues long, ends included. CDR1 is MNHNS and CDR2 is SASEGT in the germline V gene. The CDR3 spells CASSELSGQGAER.

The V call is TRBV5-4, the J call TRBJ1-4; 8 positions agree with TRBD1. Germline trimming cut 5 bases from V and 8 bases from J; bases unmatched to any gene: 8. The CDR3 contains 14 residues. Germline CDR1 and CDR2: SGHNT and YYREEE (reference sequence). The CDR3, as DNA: TGTGCCAGCAGACGGGACAGGAGGACAGAAAAACTGTTTTTT. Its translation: CASRRDRRTEKLFF.

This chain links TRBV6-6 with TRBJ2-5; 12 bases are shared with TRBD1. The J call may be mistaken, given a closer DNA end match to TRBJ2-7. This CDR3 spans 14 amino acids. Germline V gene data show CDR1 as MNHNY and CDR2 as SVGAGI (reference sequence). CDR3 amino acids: CASSYRDRGREQYF. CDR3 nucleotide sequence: TGTGCCAGCAGTTACCGGGACAGGGGGCGCGAGCAGTACTTC.

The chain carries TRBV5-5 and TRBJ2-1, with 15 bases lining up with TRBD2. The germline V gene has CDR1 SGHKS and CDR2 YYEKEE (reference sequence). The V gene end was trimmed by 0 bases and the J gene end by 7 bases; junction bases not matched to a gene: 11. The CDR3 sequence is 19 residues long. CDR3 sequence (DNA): TGTGCCAGCAGCTTGGACGGGGGGTCCGGGACTAGCGGGAGGAATGAGCAGTTCTTC. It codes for CASSLDGGSGTSGRNEQFF.

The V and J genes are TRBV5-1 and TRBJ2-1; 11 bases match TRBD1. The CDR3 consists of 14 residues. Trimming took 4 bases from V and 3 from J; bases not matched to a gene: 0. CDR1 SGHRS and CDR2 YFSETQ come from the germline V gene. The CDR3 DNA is TGCGCCAGCAGCGGGACAGGGGGCTACAATGAGCAGTTCTTC. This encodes CASSGTGGYNEQFF.

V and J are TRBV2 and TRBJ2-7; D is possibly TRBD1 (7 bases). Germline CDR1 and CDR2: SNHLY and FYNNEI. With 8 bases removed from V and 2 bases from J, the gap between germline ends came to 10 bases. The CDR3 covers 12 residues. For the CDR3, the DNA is TGTGCCAGCGGGGGGACAGCCTACGAGCAGTACTTC. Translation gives CASGGTAYEQYF.

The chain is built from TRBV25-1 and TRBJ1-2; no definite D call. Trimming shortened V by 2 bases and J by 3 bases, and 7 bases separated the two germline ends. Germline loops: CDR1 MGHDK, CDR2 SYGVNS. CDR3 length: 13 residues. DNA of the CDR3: TGTGCCAGCAGTGAAGACATGTACTATGGCTACACCTTC. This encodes CASSEDMYYGYTF.

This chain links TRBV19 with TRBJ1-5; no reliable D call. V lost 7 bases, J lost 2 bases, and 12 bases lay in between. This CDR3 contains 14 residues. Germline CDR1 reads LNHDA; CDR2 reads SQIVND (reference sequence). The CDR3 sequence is CASIPTQGNQPQHF. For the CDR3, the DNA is TGTGCCAGTATCCCTACCCAGGGCAATCAGCCCCAGCATTTT.

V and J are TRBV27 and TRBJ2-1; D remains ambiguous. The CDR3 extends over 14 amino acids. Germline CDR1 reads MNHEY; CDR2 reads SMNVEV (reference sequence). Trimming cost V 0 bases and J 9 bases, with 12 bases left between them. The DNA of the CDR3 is TGTGCCAGCAGTTTATCGAAACTTATTCGTGAGCAGTTCTTC. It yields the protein CASSLSKLIREQFF.

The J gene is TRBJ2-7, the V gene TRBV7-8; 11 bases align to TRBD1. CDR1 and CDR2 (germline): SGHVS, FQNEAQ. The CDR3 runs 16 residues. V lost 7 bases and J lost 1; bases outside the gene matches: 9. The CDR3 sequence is CASTFYRDRGSYEQYF. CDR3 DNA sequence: TGTGCCAGCACGTTTTACCGGGACAGGGGGTCCTACGAGCAGTACTTC.

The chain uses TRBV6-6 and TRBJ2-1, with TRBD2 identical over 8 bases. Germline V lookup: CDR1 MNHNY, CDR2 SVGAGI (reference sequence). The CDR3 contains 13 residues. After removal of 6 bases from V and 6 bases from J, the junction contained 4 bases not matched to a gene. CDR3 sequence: CASRSGTSNEQFF. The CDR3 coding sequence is TGTGCCAGCAGATCCGGGACTAGCAATGAGCAGTTCTTC.